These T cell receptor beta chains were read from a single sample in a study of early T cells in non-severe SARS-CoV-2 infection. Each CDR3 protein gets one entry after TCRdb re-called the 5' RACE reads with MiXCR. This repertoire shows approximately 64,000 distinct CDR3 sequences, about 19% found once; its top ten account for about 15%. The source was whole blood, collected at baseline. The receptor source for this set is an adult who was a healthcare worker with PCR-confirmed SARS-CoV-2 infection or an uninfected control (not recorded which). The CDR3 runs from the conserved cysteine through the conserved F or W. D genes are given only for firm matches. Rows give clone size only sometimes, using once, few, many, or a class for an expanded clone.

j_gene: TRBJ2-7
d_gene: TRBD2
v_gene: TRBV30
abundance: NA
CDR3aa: CAWRATSGGMAYEQYF
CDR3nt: TGTGCCTGGAGAGCGACTAGCGGGGGGATGGCCTACGAGCAGTACTTC

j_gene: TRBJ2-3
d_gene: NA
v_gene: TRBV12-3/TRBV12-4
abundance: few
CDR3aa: CASTGQRTTDTQYF
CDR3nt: TGTGCCAGCACCGGACAGAGGACCACAGATACGCAGTATTTT

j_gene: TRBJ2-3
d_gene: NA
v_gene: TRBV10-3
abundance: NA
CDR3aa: CATTGETDTQYF
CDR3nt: TGTGCCACGACGGGGGAGACAGATACGCAGTATTTT

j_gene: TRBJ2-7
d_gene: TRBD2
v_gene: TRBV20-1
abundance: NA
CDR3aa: CSASGGGVYEQYF
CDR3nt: TGCAGTGCTAGTGGCGGGGGGGTCTACGAGCAGTACTTC

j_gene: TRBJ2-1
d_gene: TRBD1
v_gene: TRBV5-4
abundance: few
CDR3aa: CASSPQGAWEQFF
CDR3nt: TGTGCCAGCAGCCCCCAGGGGGCTTGGGAGCAGTTCTTC

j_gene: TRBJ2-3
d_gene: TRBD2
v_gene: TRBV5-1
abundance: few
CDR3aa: CASSLATSGDTQYF
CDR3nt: TGCGCCAGCAGCTTGGCCACTAGCGGAGATACGCAGTATTTT

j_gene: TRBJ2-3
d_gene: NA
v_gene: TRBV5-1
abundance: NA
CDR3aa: CASSLGQVGSDTQYF
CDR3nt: TGCGCCAGCAGCTTGGGCCAGGTAGGGTCAGATACGCAGTATTTT

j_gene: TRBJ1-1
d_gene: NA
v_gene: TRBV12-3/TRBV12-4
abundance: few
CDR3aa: CASRLPGFTEAFF
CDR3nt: TGTGCCAGCAGGTTACCGGGGTTTACTGAAGCTTTCTTT

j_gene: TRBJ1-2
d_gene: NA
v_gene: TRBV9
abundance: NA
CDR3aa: CASSVMQAPNYGYTF
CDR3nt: TGTGCCAGCAGCGTAATGCAGGCTCCTAACTATGGCTACACCTTC

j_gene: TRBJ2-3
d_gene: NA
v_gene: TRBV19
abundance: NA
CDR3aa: CASSILAADTQYF
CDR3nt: TGTGCCAGTAGTATTCTCGCCGCAGATACGCAGTATTTT

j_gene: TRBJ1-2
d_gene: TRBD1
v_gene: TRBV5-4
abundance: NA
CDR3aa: CASSLPQTGGGYTF
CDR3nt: TGTGCCAGCAGCTTGCCCCAGACAGGGGGCGGCTACACCTTC